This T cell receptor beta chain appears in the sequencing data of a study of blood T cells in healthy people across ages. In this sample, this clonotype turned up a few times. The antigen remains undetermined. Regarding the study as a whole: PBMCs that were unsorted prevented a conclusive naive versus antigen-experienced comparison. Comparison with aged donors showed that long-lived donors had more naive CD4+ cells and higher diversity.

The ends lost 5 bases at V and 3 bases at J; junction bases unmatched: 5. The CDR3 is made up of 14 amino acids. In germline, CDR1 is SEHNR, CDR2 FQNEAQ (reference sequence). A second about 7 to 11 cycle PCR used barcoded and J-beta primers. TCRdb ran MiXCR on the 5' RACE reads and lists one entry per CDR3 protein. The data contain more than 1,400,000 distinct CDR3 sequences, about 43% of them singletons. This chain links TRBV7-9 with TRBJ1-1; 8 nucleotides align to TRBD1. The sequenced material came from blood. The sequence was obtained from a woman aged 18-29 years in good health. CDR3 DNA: TGTGCCAGCAGCCGAACAGGGGGAGACACTGAAGCTTTCTTT. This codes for CASSRTGGDTEAFF.